These T cell receptor beta chains were read from a single sample in a study of T cells in Graves' hyperthyroidism and ophthalmopathy. TCRdb redid the calling of the multiplex PCR reads with MiXCR, one entry per CDR3 protein. In the table there are hundreds of thousands of distinct CDR3 sequences, about 17% of which are singletons. Sequenced: blood. These receptors came from a woman aged 45-65 years with Graves' hyperthyroidism that later progressed to Graves' ophthalmopathy. Each CDR3 is given with its conserved first and last residue. Each record gives: CDR3 DNA, CDR3 protein, D gene, clone size, J gene, V gene. A D gene is named only where the DNA matches it firmly. Some rows mark clone size as missing; the rest say once, few, many or name a class of expanded clone.

CDR3nt: TGTGCCAGCAGCTTAGAGTGGGAGGGTAAGGCTCAGAGCACCCAGTACTTC
CDR3aa: CASSLEWEGKAQSTQYF
d_gene: TRBD2
abundance: few
j_gene: TRBJ2-5
v_gene: TRBV11-2

CDR3nt: TGTGCCAGCAGCCAAGAAGGTAGACGGAATGGCTACACCTTC
CDR3aa: CASSQEGRRNGYTF
d_gene: NA
abundance: few
j_gene: TRBJ1-2
v_gene: TRBV3-1

CDR3nt: TGTGCCAGCAGCGCTACGAATTCCAACACTGAAGCTTTCTTT
CDR3aa: CASSATNSNTEAFF
d_gene: NA
abundance: NA
j_gene: TRBJ1-1
v_gene: TRBV9

CDR3nt: TGTGCCAGCAGCTCGCAGGGGATGAACACTGAAGCTTTCTTT
CDR3aa: CASSSQGMNTEAFF
d_gene: NA
abundance: many
j_gene: TRBJ1-1
v_gene: TRBV7-9

CDR3nt: TGCGCCAGCAGCTTGGGCCTTAGCGGGGGGTTCAATGAGCAGTTCTTC
CDR3aa: CASSLGLSGGFNEQFF
d_gene: TRBD2
abundance: many
j_gene: TRBJ2-1
v_gene: TRBV5-1

CDR3nt: TGCAGTGCTAGAGGGCGGTGGACTGAAGCTTTCTTT
CDR3aa: CSARGRWTEAFF
d_gene: NA
abundance: few
j_gene: TRBJ1-1
v_gene: TRBV20-1

CDR3nt: TGTGCCTCGCGGACAGGGGCGAGGTTGAACACTGAAGCTTTCTTT
CDR3aa: CASRTGARLNTEAFF
d_gene: TRBD1
abundance: many
j_gene: TRBJ1-1
v_gene: TRBV30

CDR3nt: TGTGCCAGCAGCCAAGGCAGGACAGGGGGCACTGATACGCAGTATTTT
CDR3aa: CASSQGRTGGTDTQYF
d_gene: TRBD1
abundance: many
j_gene: TRBJ2-3
v_gene: TRBV3-1

CDR3nt: TGTGCCAGCAGCCCTCTCGGGGGGGCTCCTCAAGAGACCCAGTACTTC
CDR3aa: CASSPLGGAPQETQYF
d_gene: TRBD2
abundance: many
j_gene: TRBJ2-5
v_gene: TRBV11-2

CDR3nt: TGTGCCAGCAGTTACCTCCTGGGCTACGAGCAGTACTTC
CDR3aa: CASSYLLGYEQYF
d_gene: NA
abundance: few
j_gene: TRBJ2-7
v_gene: TRBV6-2/TRBV6-3

CDR3nt: TGTGCCAGCAGTGGACAGGGGGCCGGAGTCACCGGGGAGCTGTTTTTT
CDR3aa: CASSGQGAGVTGELFF
d_gene: TRBD1
abundance: NA
j_gene: TRBJ2-2
v_gene: TRBV12-3/TRBV12-4

CDR3nt: TGCGCCAGCAGCCAACCTTGGACAGGGGAATCAAGGCGGGGGGACTACAATGAGCAGTTCTTC
CDR3aa: CASSQPWTGESRRGDYNEQFF
d_gene: NA
abundance: NA
j_gene: TRBJ2-1
v_gene: TRBV7-8

CDR3nt: TGTGCCAGCAGTTCTTACAGGGGATTCGGCATGAACACTGAAGCTTTCTTT
CDR3aa: CASSSYRGFGMNTEAFF
d_gene: TRBD1
abundance: few
j_gene: TRBJ1-1
v_gene: TRBV6-1

CDR3nt: TGTGCCAGCAGGCCGGGGGTTATGAACACTGAAGCTTTCTTT
CDR3aa: CASRPGVMNTEAFF
d_gene: NA
abundance: many
j_gene: TRBJ1-1
v_gene: TRBV6-1

CDR3nt: TGTGCCAGCTCACCGGGACAGACAATTAACAATGAGCAGTTCTTC
CDR3aa: CASSPGQTINNEQFF
d_gene: TRBD1
abundance: NA
j_gene: TRBJ2-1
v_gene: TRBV18

CDR3nt: TGTGCCAGCAGAAAGGACAGTTTCACCTTTCGAATGAACACTGAAGCTTTCTTT
CDR3aa: CASRKDSFTFRMNTEAFF
d_gene: NA
abundance: NA
j_gene: TRBJ1-1
v_gene: TRBV5-5

CDR3nt: TGTGCCAGCTCACCACTTCCGGGGGCAGGAAACACCATATATTTT
CDR3aa: CASSPLPGAGNTIYF
d_gene: NA
abundance: few
j_gene: TRBJ1-3
v_gene: TRBV18

CDR3nt: TGTGCCAGTAGTTCTTCCGGGACTGGGGCCAACGTCCTGACTTTC
CDR3aa: CASSSSGTGANVLTF
d_gene: NA
abundance: few
j_gene: TRBJ2-6
v_gene: TRBV19

CDR3nt: TGTGCCAGCAGCGTCGGAACGACAGGGGTAAATGGCTACACCTTC
CDR3aa: CASSVGTTGVNGYTF
d_gene: TRBD1
abundance: NA
j_gene: TRBJ1-2
v_gene: TRBV9

CDR3nt: TGTGCCAGCAGCTTAGTGTTGTCGGGGAACGGGGAGCTGTTTTTT
CDR3aa: CASSLVLSGNGELFF
d_gene: NA
abundance: NA
j_gene: TRBJ2-2
v_gene: TRBV11-2

CDR3nt: TGCGCCAGCAGAAGGGACAGATCTGGAAACACCATATATTTT
CDR3aa: CASRRDRSGNTIYF
d_gene: TRBD1
abundance: many
j_gene: TRBJ1-3
v_gene: TRBV5-1

CDR3nt: TGCGCCAGCAGCCCGGGGGACCACACAGATACGCAGTATTTT
CDR3aa: CASSPGDHTDTQYF
d_gene: NA
abundance: NA
j_gene: TRBJ2-3
v_gene: TRBV5-1

CDR3nt: TGTGCCAGCAGCTGGGACTTAGGAGAGACCCAGTACTTC
CDR3aa: CASSWDLGETQYF
d_gene: NA
abundance: few
j_gene: TRBJ2-5
v_gene: TRBV5-5

CDR3nt: TGCGCCAGCATGACTGATGGTAACTCTGGGGCCAACGTCCTGACTTTC
CDR3aa: CASMTDGNSGANVLTF
d_gene: NA
abundance: few
j_gene: TRBJ2-6
v_gene: TRBV5-1

CDR3nt: TGTGCCAGTAGGCGGGACAGACAAGAGACCCAGTACTTC
CDR3aa: CASRRDRQETQYF
d_gene: NA
abundance: few
j_gene: TRBJ2-5
v_gene: TRBV19

CDR3nt: TGCGCCAGCAGCCAAGCCCAGGGACTAAAAGAGACCCAGTACTTC
CDR3aa: CASSQAQGLKETQYF
d_gene: TRBD2
abundance: few
j_gene: TRBJ2-5
v_gene: TRBV4-1

CDR3nt: TGTGCCAGCAGCCCGGGACTAGCATCGGATGAGCAGTTCTTC
CDR3aa: CASSPGLASDEQFF
d_gene: TRBD2
abundance: many
j_gene: TRBJ2-1
v_gene: TRBV7-2

CDR3nt: TGTGCCAGCACCATATCCGGTCCTTACTCTGGAAACACCATATATTTT
CDR3aa: CASTISGPYSGNTIYF
d_gene: NA
abundance: NA
j_gene: TRBJ1-3
v_gene: TRBV11-2

CDR3nt: TGTGCCAGTACGGGACAGAGCTCCTATAATTCACCCCTCCACTTT
CDR3aa: CASTGQSSYNSPLHF
d_gene: TRBD1
abundance: few
j_gene: TRBJ1-6
v_gene: TRBV6-1

CDR3nt: TGTGCCATCAGTGACGAGCCAGGGGGCAATCAGCCCCAGCATTTT
CDR3aa: CAISDEPGGNQPQHF
d_gene: NA
abundance: few
j_gene: TRBJ1-5
v_gene: TRBV10-3

CDR3nt: TGTGCCAGCAGTTCGGGACGGATGAACACAGATACGCAGTATTTT
CDR3aa: CASSSGRMNTDTQYF
d_gene: NA
abundance: NA
j_gene: TRBJ2-3
v_gene: TRBV28

CDR3nt: TGCAGTGCTGATGGGGGGACAGGGACCTATGGCTACACCTTC
CDR3aa: CSADGGTGTYGYTF
d_gene: TRBD1
abundance: many
j_gene: TRBJ1-2
v_gene: TRBV20-1

CDR3nt: TGTGCCAGCAGCCAAGTAACCGTGGGCACTGAAGCTTTCTTT
CDR3aa: CASSQVTVGTEAFF
d_gene: NA
abundance: many
j_gene: TRBJ1-1
v_gene: TRBV3-1

CDR3nt: TGTGCCTGGCGCCCCCCGGGGGCGGCCAAAAACATTCAGTACTTC
CDR3aa: CAWRPPGAAKNIQYF
d_gene: NA
abundance: few
j_gene: TRBJ2-4
v_gene: TRBV30

CDR3nt: TGTGCCAGCTCACCAAAGGACAGGGTCTTCCACGAGCAGTACTTC
CDR3aa: CASSPKDRVFHEQYF
d_gene: TRBD1
abundance: few
j_gene: TRBJ2-7
v_gene: TRBV18

CDR3nt: TGTGCCAGCAGTGATCCCCGGACAGGTCTGTCCGATGAGCAGTTCTTC
CDR3aa: CASSDPRTGLSDEQFF
d_gene: TRBD1
abundance: NA
j_gene: TRBJ2-1
v_gene: TRBV6-1

CDR3nt: TGTGCCAGCAGCTTAGCGACTAGCGGGGGGCCGGGAGATACGCAGTATTTT
CDR3aa: CASSLATSGGPGDTQYF
d_gene: TRBD2
abundance: many
j_gene: TRBJ2-3
v_gene: TRBV7-9

CDR3nt: TGTGCCAGCAGCCAAGATGAGCTCGAACACTACGAGCAGTACTTC
CDR3aa: CASSQDELEHYEQYF
d_gene: NA
abundance: NA
j_gene: TRBJ2-7
v_gene: TRBV14

CDR3nt: TGCAGTGCTAGAGATGCGGGCCACCAAACCTACGAGCAGTACTTC
CDR3aa: CSARDAGHQTYEQYF
d_gene: NA
abundance: NA
j_gene: TRBJ2-7
v_gene: TRBV20-1

CDR3nt: TGTGCCAGCAGCCTAAATCTAGCGGGGGGCCGAGATACGCAGTATTTT
CDR3aa: CASSLNLAGGRDTQYF
d_gene: TRBD2
abundance: many
j_gene: TRBJ2-3
v_gene: TRBV12-3/TRBV12-4

CDR3nt: TGCGCCAGCTCCAGTGGGAACAATCAGCCCCAGCATTTT
CDR3aa: CASSSGNNQPQHF
d_gene: NA
abundance: NA
j_gene: TRBJ1-5
v_gene: TRBV10-1

CDR3nt: TGTGCCAGCAGCTCGGACAGGGGGCGATACGAGCAGTACTTC
CDR3aa: CASSSDRGRYEQYF
d_gene: TRBD1
abundance: many
j_gene: TRBJ2-7
v_gene: TRBV11-2

CDR3nt: TGTGCCAGCAGCCCCGGGGGGGGCACAGATACGCAGTATTTT
CDR3aa: CASSPGGGTDTQYF
d_gene: TRBD2
abundance: many
j_gene: TRBJ2-3
v_gene: TRBV5-1

CDR3nt: TGTGCCAGCACAAGGGGGGGTGATAGCAATCAGCCCCAGCATTTT
CDR3aa: CASTRGGDSNQPQHF
d_gene: NA
abundance: few
j_gene: TRBJ1-5
v_gene: TRBV6-1